A single sample gave rise to the 14 T cell receptor beta chains below, sequenced in a study of response to subunit inactivated influenza vaccine. A single record per CDR3 protein comes from TCRdb applying MiXCR to the RT-PCR reads. This repertoire shows 650,000 to 800,000 distinct CDR3 sequences, 18% found once; its top ten account for roughly 10%. Sequences were derived from PBMCs from blood, sampled about 5 days after vaccination. The receptors were sampled from a man aged 50 or older who received an inactivated influenza vaccine.

J is TRBJ2-3 and V is TRBV7-2, with 8 bases identical to TRBD1. The junction had 4 bases not matched to a gene; V was cut back by 3 bases and J by 11 bases. Germline lookup yields CDR1 SGHTA and CDR2 FQGNSA. The CDR3 loop spans 12 amino acids. CDR3 sequence (DNA): TGTGCCAGCAGCTTGAGACAGGGGAGGCAGTATTTT. It encodes CASSLRQGRQYF.

J is TRBJ2-4 and V is TRBV7-2, with D unclear. Deletions cut 1 base from V and 2 bases from J, with 6 bases between. Germline values: CDR1 SGHTA, CDR2 FQGNSA. The CDR3 has 14 residues. CDR3 sequence reads: CASSLGGSKNIQYF. The DNA for the CDR3 is TGTGCCAGCAGCTTAGGGGGTTCCAAAAACATTCAGTACTTC.

This clonotype was observed at least ten times. This sequence joins TRBV27 and TRBJ1-1; 8 bases line up with TRBD1. J was trimmed by 5 bases and V by 2 bases; bases with no gene match: 4. Germline loops: CDR1 MNHEY, CDR2 SMNVEV (reference sequence). The CDR3 length is 14 residues. CDR3 amino acids: CASSLTRGRTEAFF. The CDR3 DNA reads as TGTGCCAGCAGTTTAACCAGGGGGCGTACTGAAGCTTTCTTT.

At least ten counts were recorded for this clonotype. This sequence joins TRBV12-3 or TRBV12-4 and TRBJ2-7; TRBD2 is a possible D gene (6 bases). The CDR3 sequence is 14 residues long. Trimming removed 3 bases from V and 1 base from J, with 10 bases in between. This CDR3 is CASSFGGTSYEQYF. The CDR3 DNA reads TGTGCCAGCAGTTTTGGCGGGACGTCCTACGAGCAGTACTTC.

CDR3 sequence (DNA): TGTGCCAGCAGCCGAACCCGGGACCCGAGCTCCTACGAGCAGTACTTC. It specifies CASSRTRDPSSYEQYF. The rearrangement uses TRBV7-8 and TRBJ2-7; D tentatively fits TRBD1 or TRBD2 (5 bases each). The germline V gene has CDR1 SGHVS and CDR2 FQNEAQ. V gave up 5 bases and J gave up 0 bases, with 17 bases separating them. The CDR3 consists of 16 residues. Full variable domain (rest looked up from reference TRBV7-8 and TRBJ2-7): GAGVSQSPRYKVAKRGQDVALRCDPISGHVSLFWYQQALGQGPEFLTYFQNEAQLDKSGLPSDRFFAERPEGSVSTLKIQRTQQEDSAVYLCASSRTRDPSSYEQYFGPGTRLTVT.

This clonotype was seen only a few times. The chain recombines TRBV6-2 or TRBV6-3 with TRBJ1-1; D is unresolved. The CDR3 runs 16 residues. Germline V gene sequence: CDR1 MNHEY, CDR2 SVGEGT. Trimming cost V 0 bases and J 3 bases, with 14 bases left between them. CDR3 nucleotide sequence: TGTGCCAGCAGTTACTCGAACCCTCCGACTGACACTGAAGCTTTCTTT. Protein product: CASSYSNPPTDTEAFF.

This clonotype was seen more than once but under ten times. This chain links TRBV29-1 with TRBJ1-1, with D possibly being TRBD1 (5 bases). In germline, CDR1 is SQVTM, CDR2 ANQGSEA. This CDR3 spans 15 amino acids. Trimming took off 0 bases at V and 0 bases at J, with 11 bases between the two ends. The CDR3 loop reads CSVEEGRAVNTEAFF. DNA for the CDR3: TGCAGCGTTGAAGAGGGCAGGGCGGTGAACACTGAAGCTTTCTTT.

The genes are TRBV7-2 and TRBJ2-5; D ambiguous. Germline assignment: CDR1 SGHTA and CDR2 FQGNSA. V was clipped by 5 bases and J by 5 bases, with 12 bases between them. The CDR3 is 13 residues long. The CDR3 coding sequence is TGTGCCAGCAGCCCACCTGGGTCGGAGACCCAGTACTTC. As protein: CASSPPGSETQYF.

The chain joins TRBV7-2 to TRBJ2-5; TRBD1 is a possible D gene (6 bases). V shed 4 bases and J shed 9 bases, with 12 bases lying between them. Germline-derived CDR1 and CDR2 are SGHTA and FQGNSA. The CDR3 contains 12 residues. CDR3 sequence reads: CASSSTGLAQYF. CDR3 DNA: TGTGCCAGCAGCTCGACAGGTCTTGCCCAGTACTTC.

The chain recombines TRBV20-1 with TRBJ2-5; TRBD1 agrees at 11 bases. The V segment lost 6 bases and the J segment 7 bases; nucleotides outside the gene matches: 13. The germline V gene has CDR1 DFQATT and CDR2 SNEGSKA (reference sequence). CDR3 length equals 15 residues. In DNA form, the CDR3 reads TGCAGTGCCTCGCGATTGGACAGGGGGCTGGTGACCCAGTACTTC. It is translated as CSASRLDRGLVTQYF.

The rearrangement joins TRBV5-1 to TRBJ1-1; no definite D call. The CDR3 length is 12 residues. V lost 6 bases to trimming and J lost 3 bases, with 9 bases between them. In germline, CDR1 is SGHRS, CDR2 YFSETQ. DNA of the CDR3: TGCGCCAGCAAACTAAGGGACACTGAAGCTTTCTTT. Translation: CASKLRDTEAFF.

This clonotype was seen more than once but under ten times. CDR3 sequence: CAIKNRAAYNEQFF. The CDR3 DNA follows: TGTGCCATCAAAAACAGGGCCGCCTACAATGAGCAGTTCTTC. The J gene is TRBJ2-1, the V gene TRBV6-2 or TRBV6-3; weak D call: TRBD1 (6 bases). Germline CDR1 and CDR2: MNHEY and SVGEGT. The V gene lost 10 bases and the J gene lost 2 bases, with 15 bases spanning the gap. The CDR3 runs 14 residues.

This clonotype was seen only a few times. The chain links TRBV29-1 to TRBJ1-4; TRBD1 matches at 7 bases. The ends lost 4 bases at V and 5 bases at J; junction bases unmatched: 7. The CDR3 loop spans 14 amino acids. Germline CDR1 reads SQVTM; CDR2 reads ANQGSEA. DNA for the CDR3: TGCAGCGTTGGCCGGGACAGCAAGAATGAAAAACTGTTTTTT. This codes for CSVGRDSKNEKLFF.

In its sample, this clonotype was seen many times. The chain uses TRBV29-1 and TRBJ2-1, with 15 bases lining up with TRBD2. Germline V gene data show CDR1 as SQVTM and CDR2 as ANQGSEA. The V gene end was trimmed by 6 bases and the J gene end by 7 bases; junction bases not matched to a gene: 13. The CDR3 has 17 amino acids. The CDR3 reads CSVGTSGGSFGGNEQFF. CDR3 DNA: TGCAGCGTGGGGACTAGCGGGGGGTCCTTCGGAGGTAATGAGCAGTTCTTC.